This T cell receptor beta chain comes out of a study of cytomegalovirus exposure and HLA in healthy donors. The study ran its PCR with 60 Vbeta and 13 Jbeta primers. The assay was immunoSEQ multiplex PCR, and TCRdb's table has in-frame clones only and misses some. Among about 210,000 clones, around 76% were seen once, and the ten largest hold roughly 6%. To note about this clone: The antigen is undetermined.

Germline V CDR1 and CDR2: SGHDT, YYEEEE. V lost 2 bases and J lost 3; bases outside the gene matches: 10. The CDR3 has 16 amino acids. General observations from the study: The dataset shows that most TCR sequences were rare, while some public TCRs occurred in many donors. Later analysis associated a missense DCLRE1C variant with TCR beta V- and J-gene trimming.

The chain combines TRBV5-6 with TRBJ1-1; 7 bases line up with TRBD1. Sequencing was done on a sample of PBMCs. The TCR sequence derives from a man aged 40-55 years in good health and CMV-seropositive. CDR3 bases: TGTGCCAGCAGCTTCCGACAGGGCGGATGGGACACTGAAGCTTTCTTT. This encodes CASSFRQGGWDTEAFF.